This T cell receptor beta chain was profiled in a study of Graves' ophthalmopathy and Graves' hyperthyroidism. Study-wide results and caveats: With approximately 90% sensitivity and around 80% specificity, a 13-signature model separated ophthalmopathy from stable hyperthyroidism. Appearing in blood as well were most expanded thyroid clonotypes above 0.001 frequency.

Other autoimmune diseases, uncontrolled infections, pregnancy or lactation excluded patients from enrollment. Diagnosis relied on clinical symptoms, serum thyroxine, TRAb, thyroid ultrasound and orbital computed tomography. This clonotype was counted ten times or more. Its antigen is not identified. There are 13 residues in the CDR3. CDR1 is KGHDR, CDR2 SFDVKD, per germline. V lost 0 bases to trimming and J lost 0 bases, with 1 base between them. The study amplified TCR beta CDR3 regions using RNA transcripts. First-round RT-PCR with HTBI primers preceded a second-round multiplex PCR. TCRdb re-analysed the multiplex PCR reads in MiXCR, keeping a single row per CDR3 protein. The sample includes about 590,000 distinct CDR3 sequences, under 45% of them seen just once.

This sequence joins TRBV24-1 and TRBJ1-2, with no clear D. The TCR was taken from an adult man with Graves' hyperthyroidism. Sequencing was carried out using peripheral blood or thyroid tissue (not recorded which). This CDR3 is CATSDLSNYGYTF. The CDR3 nucleotides read TGTGCCACCAGTGATTTGTCTAACTATGGCTACACCTTC.